The T cell receptor (beta chain) described here comes from a study of cytomegalovirus exposure and HLA in healthy donors. Study-level information: The 100 to 150 validation repertoires were reported in a later analysis to have been generated on the same platform as the roughly 670 first-cohort repertoires.

Sequencing used immunoSEQ multiplex PCR; TCRdb keeps in-frame clones, though not all of them. The sample gives about 130,000 clones, about 91% of which show up once; more than 1% is in the top ten. The CDR3 is made up of 16 amino acids. The ends lost 4 bases at V and 6 bases at J; junction bases unmatched: 10. Germline V gene data show CDR1 as SGHRS and CDR2 as YFSETQ. Regarding the study as a whole: The study designated around 150 TCR beta chains cytomegalovirus-associated. Published work reported that the classifier diagnosed cytomegalovirus status with high specificity and sensitivity.

Donors came from a validation cohort of over a hundred subjects, distinct from the first 666-subject cohort. In its sample, this clone was seen once. What it binds is unknown. The chain links TRBV5-1 to TRBJ2-2, with 9 bases that match TRBD1. Sequenced input: PBMCs. This clonotype was sampled from a woman aged 18-35 years in good health and CMV-seronegative. The CDR3 DNA follows: TGCGCCAGCAGCGCTGTGTGGACAGGGGCGGCCGGGGAGCTGTTTTTT. Translation: CASSAVWTGAAGELFF.